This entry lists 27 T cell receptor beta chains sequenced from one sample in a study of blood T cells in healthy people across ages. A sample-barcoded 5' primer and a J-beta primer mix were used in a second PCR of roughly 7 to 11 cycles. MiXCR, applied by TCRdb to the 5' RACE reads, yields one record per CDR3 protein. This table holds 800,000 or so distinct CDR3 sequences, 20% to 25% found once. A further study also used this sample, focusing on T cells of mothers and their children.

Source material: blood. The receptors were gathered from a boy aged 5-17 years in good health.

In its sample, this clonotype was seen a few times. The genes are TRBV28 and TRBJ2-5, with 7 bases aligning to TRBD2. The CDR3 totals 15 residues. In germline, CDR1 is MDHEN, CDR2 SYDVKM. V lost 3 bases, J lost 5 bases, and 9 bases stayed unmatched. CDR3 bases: TGTGCCAGCAGTTTCTGGGGACTAAGGAAGGAGACCCAGTACTTC. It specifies CASSFWGLRKETQYF.

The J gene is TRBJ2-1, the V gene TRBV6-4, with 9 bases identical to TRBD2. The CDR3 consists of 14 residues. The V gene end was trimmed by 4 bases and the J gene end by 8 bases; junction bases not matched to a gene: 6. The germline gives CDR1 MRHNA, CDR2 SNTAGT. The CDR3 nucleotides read TGTGCCAGCAGTGCAGCGGGGGGCGTGGATGAGCAGTTCTTC. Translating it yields CASSAAGGVDEQFF.

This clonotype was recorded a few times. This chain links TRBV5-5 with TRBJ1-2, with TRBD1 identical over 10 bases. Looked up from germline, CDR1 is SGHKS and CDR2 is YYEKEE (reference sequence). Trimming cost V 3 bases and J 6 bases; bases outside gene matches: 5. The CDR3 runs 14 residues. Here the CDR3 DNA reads TGTGCCAGCAGCTGGACCGGGACAGGGGATGGCTACACCTTC. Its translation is CASSWTGTGDGYTF.

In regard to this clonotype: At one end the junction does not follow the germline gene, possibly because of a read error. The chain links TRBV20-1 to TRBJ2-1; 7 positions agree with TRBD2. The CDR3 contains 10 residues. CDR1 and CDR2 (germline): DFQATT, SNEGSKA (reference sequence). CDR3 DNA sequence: TGCAGCGCTACCCGGACTAGTGGGTTCTTC. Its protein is CSATRTSGFF.

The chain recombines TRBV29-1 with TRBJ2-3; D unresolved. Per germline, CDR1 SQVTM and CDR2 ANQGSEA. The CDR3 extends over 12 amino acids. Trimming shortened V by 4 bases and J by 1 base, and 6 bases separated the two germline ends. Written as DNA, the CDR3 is TGCAGCGTTGGGCCAGGCACAGATACGCAGTATTTT. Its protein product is CSVGPGTDTQYF.

The CDR3 reads CASSGADYYNEQFF. The DNA of the CDR3 is TGCGCCAGCAGCGGGGCAGACTACTACAATGAGCAGTTCTTC. This chain connects TRBV5-1 to TRBJ2-1; D possibly uses TRBD1 or TRBD2 (5 bases each). Germline V gene data show CDR1 as SGHRS and CDR2 as YFSETQ. The CDR3 is 14 residues long. V was pared by 4 bases and J by 3 bases, with 11 bases between.

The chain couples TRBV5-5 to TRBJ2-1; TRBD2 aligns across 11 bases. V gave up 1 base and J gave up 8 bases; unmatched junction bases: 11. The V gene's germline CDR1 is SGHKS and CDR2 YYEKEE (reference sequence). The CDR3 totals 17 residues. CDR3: CASSLFSGGARGDEQFF. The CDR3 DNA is TGTGCCAGCAGCTTGTTTAGCGGGGGGGCGAGGGGCGATGAGCAGTTCTTC.

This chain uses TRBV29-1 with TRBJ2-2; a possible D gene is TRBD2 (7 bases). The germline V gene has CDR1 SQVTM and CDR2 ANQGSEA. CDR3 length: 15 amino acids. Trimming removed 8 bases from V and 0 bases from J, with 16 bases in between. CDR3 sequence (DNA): TGCAGCACGGGGGCGGGAGATTCGAACACCGGGGAGCTGTTTTTT. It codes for CSTGAGDSNTGELFF.

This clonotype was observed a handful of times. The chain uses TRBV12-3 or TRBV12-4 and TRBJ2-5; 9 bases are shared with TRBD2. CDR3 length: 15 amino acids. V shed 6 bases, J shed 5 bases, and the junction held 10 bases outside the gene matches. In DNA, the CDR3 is TGTGCCAGCAGCCCCGGGGCGGGGGGGGTGGAGACCCAGTACTTC. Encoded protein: CASSPGAGGVETQYF.

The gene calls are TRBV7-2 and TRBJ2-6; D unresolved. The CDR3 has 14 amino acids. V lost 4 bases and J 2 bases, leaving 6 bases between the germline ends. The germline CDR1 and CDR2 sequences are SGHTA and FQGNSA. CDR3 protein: CASSWNPGANVLTF. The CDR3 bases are TGTGCCAGCAGCTGGAACCCTGGGGCCAACGTCCTGACTTTC. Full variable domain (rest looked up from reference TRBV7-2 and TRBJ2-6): GAGVSQSPSNKVTEKGKDVELRCDPISGHTALYWYRQSLGQGLEFLIYFQGNSAPDKSGLPSDRFSAERTGGSVSTLTIQRTQQEDSAVYLCASSWNPGANVLTFGAGSRLTVL.

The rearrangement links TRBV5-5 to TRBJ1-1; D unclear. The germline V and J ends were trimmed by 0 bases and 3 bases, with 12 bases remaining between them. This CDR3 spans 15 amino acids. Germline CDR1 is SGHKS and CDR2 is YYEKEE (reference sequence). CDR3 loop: CASSLEVHADTEAFF. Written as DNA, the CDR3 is TGTGCCAGCAGCTTGGAAGTCCACGCGGACACTGAAGCTTTCTTT.

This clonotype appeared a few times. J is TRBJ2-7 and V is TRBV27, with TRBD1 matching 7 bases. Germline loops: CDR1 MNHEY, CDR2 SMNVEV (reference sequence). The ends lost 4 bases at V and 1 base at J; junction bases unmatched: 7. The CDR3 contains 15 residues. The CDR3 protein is CASSYSGTASYEQYF. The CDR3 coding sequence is TGTGCCAGCAGTTATTCCGGGACAGCTTCCTACGAGCAGTACTTC.

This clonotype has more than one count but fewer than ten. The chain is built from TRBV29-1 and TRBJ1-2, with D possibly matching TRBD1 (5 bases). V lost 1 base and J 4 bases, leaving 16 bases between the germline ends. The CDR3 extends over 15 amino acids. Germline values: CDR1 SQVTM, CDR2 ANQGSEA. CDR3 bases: TGCAGCGTTGAAGGCCCCCAGGGTGCGATCTATGGCTACACCTTC. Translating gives CSVEGPQGAIYGYTF.

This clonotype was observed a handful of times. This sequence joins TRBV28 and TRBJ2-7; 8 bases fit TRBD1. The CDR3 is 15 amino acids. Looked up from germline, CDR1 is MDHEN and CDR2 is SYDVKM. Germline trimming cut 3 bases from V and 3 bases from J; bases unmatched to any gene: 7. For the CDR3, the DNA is TGTGCCAGCAGTTTGTTTCGGGACAGGCTCTACGAGCAGTACTTC. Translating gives CASSLFRDRLYEQYF.

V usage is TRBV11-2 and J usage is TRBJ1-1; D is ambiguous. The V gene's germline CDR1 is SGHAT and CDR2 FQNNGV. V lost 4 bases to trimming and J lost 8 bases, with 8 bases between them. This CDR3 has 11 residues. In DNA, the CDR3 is TGTGCCAGCAGCTCCCTTCGGGAAGCTTTCTTT. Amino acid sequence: CASSSLREAFF.

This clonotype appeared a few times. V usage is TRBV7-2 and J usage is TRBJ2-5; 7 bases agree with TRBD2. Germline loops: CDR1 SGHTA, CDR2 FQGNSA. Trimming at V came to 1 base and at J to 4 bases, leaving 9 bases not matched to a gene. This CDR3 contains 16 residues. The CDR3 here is CASSLGEGRDIETQYF. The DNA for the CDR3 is TGTGCCAGCAGCTTAGGGGAGGGACGAGACATAGAGACCCAGTACTTC.

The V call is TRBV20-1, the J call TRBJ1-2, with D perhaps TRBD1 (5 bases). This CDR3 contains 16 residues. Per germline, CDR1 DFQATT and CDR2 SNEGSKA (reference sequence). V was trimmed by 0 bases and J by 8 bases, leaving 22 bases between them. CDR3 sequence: CSARDGVTPGRGGYTF. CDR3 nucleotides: TGCAGTGCTAGAGATGGGGTGACACCTGGTAGGGGCGGCTACACCTTC.

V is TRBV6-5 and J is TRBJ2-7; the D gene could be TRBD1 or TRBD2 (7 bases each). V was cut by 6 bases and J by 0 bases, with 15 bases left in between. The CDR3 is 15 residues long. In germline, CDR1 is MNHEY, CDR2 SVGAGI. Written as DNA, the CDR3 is TGTGCCAGCAGAGAGACAGGGAGGGGCTCCTACGAGCAGTACTTC. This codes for CASRETGRGSYEQYF.

CDR3 loop: CASSLSGAGFYEQYF. CDR3 bases: TGTGCCAGCAGCTTATCGGGGGCAGGATTCTACGAGCAGTACTTC. The gene calls are TRBV7-9 and TRBJ2-7; tentatively, D is TRBD1 or TRBD2 (6 bases each). The V end was cut by 2 bases, the J end by 3 bases, with 14 bases between. This CDR3 is 15 amino acids long. The germline V gene encodes CDR1 SEHNR and CDR2 FQNEAQ (reference sequence).

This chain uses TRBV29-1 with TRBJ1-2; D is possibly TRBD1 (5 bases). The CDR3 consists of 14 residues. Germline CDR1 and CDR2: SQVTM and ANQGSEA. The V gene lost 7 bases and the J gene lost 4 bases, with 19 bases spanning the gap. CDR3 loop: CSATTRGEGYGYTF. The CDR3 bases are TGCAGCGCTACGACTCGGGGCGAGGGCTATGGCTACACCTTC.

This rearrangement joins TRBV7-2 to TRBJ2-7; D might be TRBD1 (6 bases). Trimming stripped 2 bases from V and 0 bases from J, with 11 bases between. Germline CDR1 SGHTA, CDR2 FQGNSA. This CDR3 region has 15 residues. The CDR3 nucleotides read TGTGCCAGCAGCTTAACAGGGTCCGGCTCCTACGAGCAGTACTTC. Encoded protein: CASSLTGSGSYEQYF.

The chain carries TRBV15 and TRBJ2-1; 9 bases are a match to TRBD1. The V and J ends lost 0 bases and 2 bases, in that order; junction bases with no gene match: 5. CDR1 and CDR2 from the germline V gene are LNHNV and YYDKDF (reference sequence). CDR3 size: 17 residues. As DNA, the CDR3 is TGTGCCACCAGCAGAGACAATACAGGGGGCCCCTACAATGAGCAGTTCTTC. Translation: CATSRDNTGGPYNEQFF.

The DNA of the CDR3 is TGCGCCAGCAGCCAAGATCGGGGGCGGGGAGGACAGATCCAAGAGACCCAGTACTTC. Protein: CASSQDRGRGGQIQETQYF. The rearrangement joins TRBV4-1 to TRBJ2-5; D assignment may be TRBD1 or TRBD2 (6 bases each). Deletions cut 0 bases from V and 1 base from J, with 21 bases between. The germline CDR1 and CDR2 sequences are MGHRA and YSYEKL. The CDR3 is made up of 19 amino acids.

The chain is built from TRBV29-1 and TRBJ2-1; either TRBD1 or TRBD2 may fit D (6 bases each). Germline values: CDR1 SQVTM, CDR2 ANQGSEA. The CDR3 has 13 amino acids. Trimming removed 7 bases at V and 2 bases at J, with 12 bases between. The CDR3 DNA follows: TGCAGCGCCGAGGGGGGCCCCTACAATGAGCAGTTCTTC. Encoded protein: CSAEGGPYNEQFF.

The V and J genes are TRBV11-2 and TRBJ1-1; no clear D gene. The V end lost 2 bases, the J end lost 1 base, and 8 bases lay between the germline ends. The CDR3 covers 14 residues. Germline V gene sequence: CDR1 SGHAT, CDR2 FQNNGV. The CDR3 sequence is CASSLIRKNTEAFF. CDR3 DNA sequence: TGTGCCAGCAGCTTAATACGGAAGAACACTGAAGCTTTCTTT.

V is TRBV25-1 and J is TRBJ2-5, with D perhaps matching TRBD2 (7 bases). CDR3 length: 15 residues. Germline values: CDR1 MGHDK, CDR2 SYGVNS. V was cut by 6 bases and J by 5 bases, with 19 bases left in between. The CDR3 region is CASRDRGGAEETQYF. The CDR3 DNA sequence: TGTGCCAGCAGGGACCGTGGGGGGGCCGAGGAGACCCAGTACTTC.

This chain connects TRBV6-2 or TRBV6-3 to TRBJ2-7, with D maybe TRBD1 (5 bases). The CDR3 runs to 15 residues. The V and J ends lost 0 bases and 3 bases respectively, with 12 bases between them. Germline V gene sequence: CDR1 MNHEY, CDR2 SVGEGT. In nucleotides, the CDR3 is TGTGCCAGCAGTTACTCTCCCGACAGCTACTACGAGCAGTACTTC. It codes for CASSYSPDSYYEQYF.